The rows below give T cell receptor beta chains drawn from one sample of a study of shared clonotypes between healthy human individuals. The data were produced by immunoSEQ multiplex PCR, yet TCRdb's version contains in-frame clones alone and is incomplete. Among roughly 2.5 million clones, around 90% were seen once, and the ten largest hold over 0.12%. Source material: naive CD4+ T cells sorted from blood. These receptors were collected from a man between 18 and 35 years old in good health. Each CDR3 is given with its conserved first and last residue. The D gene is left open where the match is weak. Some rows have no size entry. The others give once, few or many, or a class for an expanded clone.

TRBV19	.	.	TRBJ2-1	TGTGCCAGTAGTAAGGAGCGCGATGAGCAGTTCTTC	CASSKERDEQFF
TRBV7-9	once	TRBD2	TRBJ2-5	TGTGCCAGCAGCTATAGCGGGGTGTACCAAGAGACCCAGTACTTC	CASSYSGVYQETQYF
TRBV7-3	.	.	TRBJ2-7	TGTGCCAGCAGCCAGAAAGGGGAAGAGGAGCAGTACTTC	CASSQKGEEEQYF
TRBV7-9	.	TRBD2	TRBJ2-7	TGTGCCAGCAGCGCAAGGGGACTAGCGGGGGTGATGGCCTACGAGCAGTACTTC	CASSARGLAGVMAYEQYF
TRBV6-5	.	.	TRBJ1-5	TGTGCCAGCCCTCCGGCCTGGTATAGCAATCAGCCCCAGCATTTT	CASPPAWYSNQPQHF
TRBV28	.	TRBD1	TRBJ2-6	TGTGCCAGCAAGGCAGGGGGCGCTGGGGCCAACGTCCTGACTTTC	CASKAGGAGANVLTF
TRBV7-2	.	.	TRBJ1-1	TGTGCCAGCAGCCCGGGGGGGTGGACTGAAGCTTTCTTT	CASSPGGWTEAFF
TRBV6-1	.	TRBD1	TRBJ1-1	TGTGCCAGCAGTGCTGACAGGGGAGGGTCTGAAGCTTTCTTT	CASSADRGGSEAFF
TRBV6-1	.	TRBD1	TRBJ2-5	TGTGCCAGCAGTGGAGGAGGTGGACAGGGGGCTGGAGAGACCCAGTACTTC	CASSGGGGQGAGETQYF
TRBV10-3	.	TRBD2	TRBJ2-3	TGTGCCATCAGTGACTTATCCGGGACTAGCGGGGGAGATGGGGATACGCAGTATTTT	CAISDLSGTSGGDGDTQYF
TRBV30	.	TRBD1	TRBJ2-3	TGTGCCTGGAGTGTAACAGGGGGTATAACAGATACGCAGTATTTT	CAWSVTGGITDTQYF
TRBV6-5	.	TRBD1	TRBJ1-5	TGTGCCAGCAGACGACAGGGGAGCAATCAGCCCCAGCATTTT	CASRRQGSNQPQHF